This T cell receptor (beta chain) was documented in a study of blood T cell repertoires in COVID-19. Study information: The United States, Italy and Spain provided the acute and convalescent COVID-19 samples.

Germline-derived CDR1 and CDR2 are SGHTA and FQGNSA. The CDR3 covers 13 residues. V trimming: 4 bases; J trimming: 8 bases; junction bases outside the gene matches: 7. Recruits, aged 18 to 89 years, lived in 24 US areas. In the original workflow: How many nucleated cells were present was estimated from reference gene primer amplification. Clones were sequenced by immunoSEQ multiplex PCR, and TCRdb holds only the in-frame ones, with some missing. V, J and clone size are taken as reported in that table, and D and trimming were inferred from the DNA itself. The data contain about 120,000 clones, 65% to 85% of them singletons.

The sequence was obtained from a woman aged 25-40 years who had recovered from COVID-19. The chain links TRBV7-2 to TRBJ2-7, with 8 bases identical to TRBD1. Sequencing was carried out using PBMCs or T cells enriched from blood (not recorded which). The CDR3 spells CASSSNRDRKQYF. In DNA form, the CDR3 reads TGTGCCAGCAGCTCCAACCGGGACAGGAAGCAGTACTTC.